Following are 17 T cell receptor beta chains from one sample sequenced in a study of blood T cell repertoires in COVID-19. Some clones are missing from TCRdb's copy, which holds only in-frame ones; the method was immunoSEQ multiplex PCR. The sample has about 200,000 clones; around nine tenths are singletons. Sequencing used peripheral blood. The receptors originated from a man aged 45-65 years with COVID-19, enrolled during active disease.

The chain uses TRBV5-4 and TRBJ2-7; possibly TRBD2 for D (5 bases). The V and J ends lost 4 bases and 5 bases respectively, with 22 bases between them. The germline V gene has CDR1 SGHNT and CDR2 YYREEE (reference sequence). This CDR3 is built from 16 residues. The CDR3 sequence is CASSPDAGSMSHEQYF. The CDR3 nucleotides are TGTGCCAGCAGCCCCGATGCGGGTTCCATGTCCCACGAGCAGTACTTC. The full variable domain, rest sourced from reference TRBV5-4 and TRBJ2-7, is ETGVTQSPTHLIKTRGQQVTLRCSSQSGHNTVSWYQQALGQGPQFIFQYYREEENGRGNFPPRFSGLQFPNYSSELNVNALELDDSALYLCASSPDAGSMSHEQYFGPGTRLTVT.

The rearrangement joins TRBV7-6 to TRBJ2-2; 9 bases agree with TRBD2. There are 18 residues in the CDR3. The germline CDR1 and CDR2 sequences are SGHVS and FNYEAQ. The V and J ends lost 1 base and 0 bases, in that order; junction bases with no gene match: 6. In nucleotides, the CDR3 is TGTGCCAGCAGCTTAGTGGGTAGCGGGGGAACGAACACCGGGGAGCTGTTTTTT. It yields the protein CASSLVGSGGTNTGELFF.

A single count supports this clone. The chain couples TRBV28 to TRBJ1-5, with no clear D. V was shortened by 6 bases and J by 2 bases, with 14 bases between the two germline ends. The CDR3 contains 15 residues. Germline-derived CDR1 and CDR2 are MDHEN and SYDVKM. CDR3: CASSARGKGNQPQHF. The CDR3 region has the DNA TGTGCCAGCAGCGCTCGGGGTAAGGGCAATCAGCCCCAGCATTTT.

As DNA, the CDR3 is TGCAGTGCTAGGAGTGGTGGCTACACCTTC. As protein: CSARSGGYTF. The V call is TRBV20-1, the J call TRBJ1-2; D remains ambiguous. The ends were cut back, 3 bases at V and 7 bases at J, with 6 bases in the middle. The germline gives CDR1 DFQATT, CDR2 SNEGSKA (reference sequence). The CDR3 contains 10 residues.

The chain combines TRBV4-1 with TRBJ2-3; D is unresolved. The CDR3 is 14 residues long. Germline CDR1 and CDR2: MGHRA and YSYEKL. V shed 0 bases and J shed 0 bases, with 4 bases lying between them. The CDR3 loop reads CASSQDISTDTQYF. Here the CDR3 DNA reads TGCGCCAGCAGCCAAGACATTAGCACAGATACGCAGTATTTT.

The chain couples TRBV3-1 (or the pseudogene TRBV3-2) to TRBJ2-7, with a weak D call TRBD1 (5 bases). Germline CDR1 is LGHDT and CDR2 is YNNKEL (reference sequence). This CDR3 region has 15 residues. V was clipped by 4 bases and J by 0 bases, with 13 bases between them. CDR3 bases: TGTGCCAGCAGCCCCCAACAGGAATACTCCTACGAGCAGTACTTC. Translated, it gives CASSPQQEYSYEQYF.

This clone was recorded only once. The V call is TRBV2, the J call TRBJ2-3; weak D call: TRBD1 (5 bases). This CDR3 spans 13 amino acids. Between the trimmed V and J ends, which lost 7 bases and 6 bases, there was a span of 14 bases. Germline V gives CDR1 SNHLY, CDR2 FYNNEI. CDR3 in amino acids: CASTKGQWDTQYF. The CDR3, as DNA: TGTGCCAGCACGAAGGGGCAGTGGGATACGCAGTATTTT. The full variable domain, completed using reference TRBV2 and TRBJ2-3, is EPEVTQTPSHQVTQMGQEVILRCVPISNHLYFYWYRQILGQKVEFLVSFYNNEISEKSEIFDDQFSVERPDGSNFTLKIRSTKLEDSAMYFCASTKGQWDTQYFGPGTRLTVL.

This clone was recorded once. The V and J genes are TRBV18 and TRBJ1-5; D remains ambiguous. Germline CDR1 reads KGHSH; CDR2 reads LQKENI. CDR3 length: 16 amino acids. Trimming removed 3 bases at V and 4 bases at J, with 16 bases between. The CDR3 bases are TGTGCCAGCTCACCCATACATGACGGCGGAAATCAGCCCCAGCATTTT. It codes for CASSPIHDGGNQPQHF.

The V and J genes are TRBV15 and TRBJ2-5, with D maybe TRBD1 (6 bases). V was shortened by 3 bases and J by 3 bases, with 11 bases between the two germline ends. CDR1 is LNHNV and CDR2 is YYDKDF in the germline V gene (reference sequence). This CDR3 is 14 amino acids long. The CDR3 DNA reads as TGTGCCACCAGCAGTACAGGGTGGGAAGAGACCCAGTACTTC. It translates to CATSSTGWEETQYF.

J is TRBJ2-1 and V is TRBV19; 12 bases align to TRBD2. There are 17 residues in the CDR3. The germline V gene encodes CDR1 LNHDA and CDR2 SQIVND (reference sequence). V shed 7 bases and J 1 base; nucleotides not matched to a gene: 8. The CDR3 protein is CASIKTSGSFSYNEQFF. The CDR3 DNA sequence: TGTGCCAGTATCAAGACTAGCGGGAGCTTTTCCTACAATGAGCAGTTCTTC.

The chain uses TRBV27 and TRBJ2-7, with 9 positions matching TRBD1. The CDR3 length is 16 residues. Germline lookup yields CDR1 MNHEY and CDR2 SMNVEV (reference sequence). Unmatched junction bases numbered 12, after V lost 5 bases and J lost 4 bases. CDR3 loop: CASSRDPGQGLYEQYF. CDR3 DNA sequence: TGTGCCAGCAGTCGGGACCCGGGACAGGGTCTGTACGAGCAGTACTTC.

CDR3 DNA: TGTGCCTGGAGTTCAGGGGGCCACGAGCAGTACTTC. It translates to CAWSSGGHEQYF. V is TRBV30 and J is TRBJ2-7, with 8 bases fitting TRBD1. Germline trimming cut 2 bases from V and 5 bases from J; bases unmatched to any gene: 2. The CDR3 runs to 12 residues. Germline V gene sequence: CDR1 GTSNPN, CDR2 SVGIG (reference sequence).

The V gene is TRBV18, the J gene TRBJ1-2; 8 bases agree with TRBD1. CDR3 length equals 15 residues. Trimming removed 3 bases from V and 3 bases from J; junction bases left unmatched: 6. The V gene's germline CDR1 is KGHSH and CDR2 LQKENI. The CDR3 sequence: CASSPADREYYGYTF. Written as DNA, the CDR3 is TGTGCCAGCTCACCGGCGGACAGGGAGTACTATGGCTACACCTTC.

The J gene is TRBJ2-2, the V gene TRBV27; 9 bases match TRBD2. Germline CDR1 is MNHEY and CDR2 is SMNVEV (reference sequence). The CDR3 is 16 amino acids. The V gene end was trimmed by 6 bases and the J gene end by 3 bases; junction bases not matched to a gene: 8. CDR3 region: CASRPGTSSYTGELFF. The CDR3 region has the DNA TGTGCCAGCAGACCCGGGACTAGCAGCTACACCGGGGAGCTGTTTTTT.

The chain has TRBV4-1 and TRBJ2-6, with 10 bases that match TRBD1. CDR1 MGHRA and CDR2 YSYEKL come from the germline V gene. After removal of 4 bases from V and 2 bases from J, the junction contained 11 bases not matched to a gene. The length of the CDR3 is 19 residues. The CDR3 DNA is TGCGCCAGCAGCCGTAACGCGGGACAGGGGATCACTGGGGCCAACGTCCTGACTTTC. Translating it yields CASSRNAGQGITGANVLTF.

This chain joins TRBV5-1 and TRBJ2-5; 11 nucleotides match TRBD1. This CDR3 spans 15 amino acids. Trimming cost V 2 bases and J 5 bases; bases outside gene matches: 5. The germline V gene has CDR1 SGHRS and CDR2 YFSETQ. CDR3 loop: CASSLGQGAEETQYF. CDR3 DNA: TGCGCCAGCAGCTTAGGACAGGGGGCGGAGGAGACCCAGTACTTC.

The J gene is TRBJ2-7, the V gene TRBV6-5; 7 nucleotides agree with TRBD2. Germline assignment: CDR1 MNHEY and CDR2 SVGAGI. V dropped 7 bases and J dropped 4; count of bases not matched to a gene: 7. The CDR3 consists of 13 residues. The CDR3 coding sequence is TGTGCCAGCATCAACCCGGGGGGTTACGAGCAGTACTTC. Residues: CASINPGGYEQYF.